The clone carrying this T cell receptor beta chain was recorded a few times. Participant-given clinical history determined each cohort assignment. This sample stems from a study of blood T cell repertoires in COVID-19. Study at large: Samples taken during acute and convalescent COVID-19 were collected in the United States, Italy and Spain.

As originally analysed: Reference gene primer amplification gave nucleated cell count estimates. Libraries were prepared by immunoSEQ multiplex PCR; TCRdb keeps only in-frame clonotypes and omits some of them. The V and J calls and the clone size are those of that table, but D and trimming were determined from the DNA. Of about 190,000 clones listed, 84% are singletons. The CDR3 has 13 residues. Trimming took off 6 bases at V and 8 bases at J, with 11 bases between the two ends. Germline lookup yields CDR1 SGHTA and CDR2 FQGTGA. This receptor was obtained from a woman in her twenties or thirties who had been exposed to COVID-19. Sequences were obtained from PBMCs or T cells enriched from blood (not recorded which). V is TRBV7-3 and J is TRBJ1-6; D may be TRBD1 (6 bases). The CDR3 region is CASSSAGDSPLHF. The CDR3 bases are TGTGCCAGCAGTTCAGCAGGGGATTCACCCCTCCACTTT.